This T cell receptor beta chain was profiled in a study of immune evolution from preneoplasia to lung adenocarcinoma. Germline CDR1 is MDHEN and CDR2 is SYDVKM. CDR3 length equals 12 residues. Trimming took off 5 bases at V and 1 base at J, with 5 bases between the two ends. The method was immunoSEQ multiplex PCR; TCRdb's version includes in-frame clones alone and lacks a portion of them. The sample holds about 2,500 clones, around 80% seen once. Sequenced material: FFPE invasive lung adenocarcinoma tissue. The chain combines TRBV28 with TRBJ1-1, with D hard to call. The TCR sequence derives from a person aged 55-80 years with invasive lung adenocarcinoma. The CDR3 spells CASSLGNTEAFF. The CDR3 DNA follows: TGTGCCAGCAGTCTGGGGAACACTGAAGCTTTCTTT.